This T cell receptor (beta chain) was obtained from a study of neurological immune-mediated disorders. Study findings and constraints: The multiple sclerosis repertoire cluster had no clinical or MRI correlate. CDR3 amino acid sequences found in expanded clones were never shared across subjects, suggesting private repertoires in all groups.

The authors produced cDNA by 5'RACE using 10-nucleotide random UMIs. TCRdb re-derived calls from the 5' RACE reads in MiXCR, one entry per CDR3 protein. The data show 55,000 or so distinct CDR3 sequences, with under 5% seen just once and 1.5% to 2% held by the top ten. The sorted libraries took approximately 1 million CD4+ or CD8+ T cells. This clonotype was counted ten times or more. What it binds is not known. CDR3 length equals 14 residues. V was shortened by 5 bases and J by 7 bases, with 15 bases between the two germline ends. CDR1 and CDR2 (germline): DFQATT, SNEGSKA (reference sequence). The receptor was isolated from a woman aged 40 to 55 with multiple sclerosis. Material for sequencing was CD4+ T cells from blood. This rearrangement joins TRBV20-1 to TRBJ1-6; D remains ambiguous. The CDR3 loop is CSAPREGVNSPLHF. The CDR3 DNA sequence: TGCAGTGCTCCGCGAGAGGGCGTAAATTCACCCCTCCACTTT.